This T cell receptor beta chain comes out of a study of shared T cell receptors in the human thymus. The germline CDR1 and CDR2 sequences are LGHNA and YSLEER. Trimming left V 0 bases short and J 4 bases short, with 13 bases between. The CDR3 is 16 amino acids. TCRdb keeps only in-frame clones here, not all; method: immunoSEQ multiplex PCR. The profile shows hundreds of thousands of clones, approximately 89% of them singletons. This clone was seen a handful of times. The sample was also reused in another study, on human thymus T cells. That publication notes: Donors were healthy Finnish babies undergoing corrective operations for congenital heart defects. In corrective heart surgery, resections were taken, and these provided the thymus tissue. Apparent skewing of V and J gene usage characterized both thymic and blood repertoires.

The rearrangement joins TRBV4-3 to TRBJ1-3; D gene unclear. The sequencing input was thymocytes. This receptor was taken from a boy under two years old with a congenital heart defect. CDR3 sequence (DNA): TGCGCCAGCAGCCAAGATCCACGGGGTCTCGGAAACACCATATATTTT. Its translation is CASSQDPRGLGNTIYF.